Listed below are T cell receptor beta chains from one sample, sequenced in a study of post-analysis software for immune sequencing data. TCRdb redid the calling of the PCR reads with MiXCR, one entry per CDR3 protein. The data hold more than 350,000 distinct CDR3 sequences, with less than 40% observed a single time. Material: blood. The receptors were sampled from a girl aged 2 to 10 with multiple sclerosis. Both conserved end residues are part of each CDR3. D genes are given only for firm matches. Only some rows state a clone size, as once, few, many or a class for expanded clones.

D	J	size	V	CDR3	DNA
TRBD2	TRBJ2-4	NA	TRBV4-3	CASSQDPSGSARNIQYF	TGCGCCAGCAGCCAAGATCCTAGCGGGAGCGCGAGGAACATTCAGTACTTC
NA	TRBJ2-7	NA	TRBV7-9	CSSSSPYPSYEQYF	TGTTCCAGCAGCTCTCCCTATCCGAGTTACGAGCAGTACTTC
TRBD1	TRBJ2-4	many	TRBV12-3/TRBV12-4	CASSLTGAKNIQYF	TGTGCCAGCAGTTTGACAGGGGCCAAAAACATTCAGTACTTC
NA	TRBJ2-1	NA	TRBV5-1	CASSLVALTYNEQFF	TGCGCCAGCAGCTTGGTTGCGCTCACCTACAATGAGCAGTTCTTC
NA	TRBJ1-1	NA	TRBV7-9	CASSWGGTEAFF	TGTGCCAGCAGCTGGGGTGGTACTGAAGCTTTCTTT
NA	TRBJ1-2	NA	TRBV20-1	CSASPGRTYGYTF	TGCAGTGCTTCCCCCGGGAGGACGTATGGCTACACCTTC
TRBD1	TRBJ1-2	once	TRBV5-1	CASSLDRGASRYGYTF	TGCGCCAGCAGCTTGGACAGGGGGGCAAGTCGGTATGGCTACACCTTC
NA	TRBJ2-1	NA	TRBV5-1	CASSQGTNYNEQFF	TGCGCCAGCAGTCAGGGGACTAACTACAATGAGCAGTTCTTC
NA	TRBJ2-7	NA	TRBV12-3/TRBV12-4	CASSPRTTSPYEQYF	TGTGCCAGCAGCCCCAGGACTACCTCTCCCTACGAGCAGTACTTC
NA	TRBJ2-1	many	TRBV7-6	CASSLANEQFF	TGTGCCAGCAGCTTAGCAAATGAGCAGTTCTTC
NA	TRBJ2-7	few	TRBV7-8	CASSFVTTFYEQYF	TGTGCCAGCAGCTTCGTGACGACCTTTTACGAGCAGTACTTC
NA	TRBJ2-5	NA	TRBV9	CASSVEGLGTQYF	TGTGCCAGCAGCGTAGAGGGCCTGGGGACCCAGTACTTC
NA	TRBJ2-7	few	TRBV10-3	CAISESRAPAQYF	TGTGCCATCAGTGAGTCGCGGGCTCCCGCTCAGTACTTC
NA	TRBJ2-3	NA	TRBV4-1	CASSQEWGNRDTQYF	TGCGCCAGCAGCCAAGAGTGGGGGAATCGAGATACGCAGTATTTT
NA	TRBJ1-1	few	TRBV5-1	CASSNRGDTEAFF	TGCGCCAGCAGCAATCGGGGGGACACTGAAGCTTTCTTT
NA	TRBJ1-5	few	TRBV6-8	CASSVLTPRRQPQHF	TGTGCCAGCAGCGTACTGACCCCGCGGCGTCAGCCCCAGCATTTT
NA	TRBJ2-7	NA	TRBV13	CASSVRDKSQTSSYEQYF	TGTGCCAGCAGCGTCCGGGACAAAAGCCAGACGAGCTCCTACGAGCAGTACTTC